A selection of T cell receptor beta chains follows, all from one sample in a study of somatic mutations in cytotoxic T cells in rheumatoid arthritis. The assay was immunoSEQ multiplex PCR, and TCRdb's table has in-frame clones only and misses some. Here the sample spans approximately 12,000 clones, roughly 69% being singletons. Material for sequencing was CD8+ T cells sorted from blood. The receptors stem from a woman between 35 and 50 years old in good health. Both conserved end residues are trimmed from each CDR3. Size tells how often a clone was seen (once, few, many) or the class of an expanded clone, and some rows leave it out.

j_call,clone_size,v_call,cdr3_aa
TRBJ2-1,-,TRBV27,ASSLSGVGGSRGEQF
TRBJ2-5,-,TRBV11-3,ASSLYPSPQETQY
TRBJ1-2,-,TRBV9,ASSPILDGTNYGYT
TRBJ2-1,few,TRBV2,ASSLQGNEQF
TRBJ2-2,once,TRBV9,ASSPTGANTGELF
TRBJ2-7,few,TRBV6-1,ASSEIYEQY
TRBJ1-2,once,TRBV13,ASSIPPGRAVDGYT
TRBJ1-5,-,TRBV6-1,ASSEMGTNQPQH
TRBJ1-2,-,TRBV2,ASSPARTGASYGYT
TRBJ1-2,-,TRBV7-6,ASRPNAGFINYGYT
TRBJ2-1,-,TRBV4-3,ASSQDLLAGFNEQF